This T cell receptor beta chain originates from a study of radiotherapy plus CTLA-4 blockade in lung cancer. Study details: Among patients, about 20% showed objective responses, and roughly 31% had disease control.

As to this clone: Its antigen is unknown.

Using immunoSEQ multiplex PCR, the repertoire was profiled, and TCRdb retains in-frame clones only, with some absent. The sample contains around 70,000 clones, around 69% of which appear only once. The CDR3 sequence is 14 residues long. With 5 bases clipped from V and 3 bases from J, the junction kept 7 bases outside the gene matches. Germline CDR1 is MDHEN and CDR2 is SYDVKM. Study observations and caveats: Strongest reported response predictors: early blood clone changes and post-radiation interferon-beta. Expansion in blood of tumor-derived TCR clones was seen after radiotherapy plus ipilimumab.

Sequencing was performed on peripheral blood, taken from a patient treated with radiotherapy plus ipilimumab. This chain joins TRBV28 and TRBJ2-7; TRBD1 aligns across 7 bases. The clonotype originates from a human donor with non-small cell lung cancer whose response to radiotherapy plus ipilimumab could not be evaluated. Some clones in this sample may be carry-over from other donors' samples. This chain's CDR3 is CASSPWTGLYEQYF. CDR3 nucleotides: TGTGCCAGCAGTCCCTGGACAGGACTCTACGAGCAGTACTTC.